This is a list of T cell receptor beta chains from one sample in a study of blood T cell repertoires in COVID-19. Clones were read by immunoSEQ multiplex PCR, and TCRdb kept only the in-frame ones, dropping some. This sample carries around 40,000 clones, about 90% of them seen once, and the ten largest clones take 4.5% to 7%. Sequencing was carried out using peripheral blood. The receptor set was obtained from a woman at least 80 years old with acute or convalescent COVID-19. Both conserved end residues are part of each CDR3. D genes are given only for firm matches. Rows may omit the clone size; those that give it use once, few, many or a size class.

abundance	d_gene	v_gene	j_gene	CDR3nt	CDR3aa
-	TRBD2	TRBV10-1	TRBJ2-3	TGCGCCAGCAGCAAGGGACTAGCGGGGGGCCCGAGCACAGATACGCAGTATTTT	CASSKGLAGGPSTDTQYF
-	TRBD1	TRBV5-1	TRBJ1-4	TGCGCCAGCAGCTTCGCTACAGGGGGCGGTTCTGGGGAAAAACTGTTTTTT	CASSFATGGGSGEKLFF
once	-	TRBV18	TRBJ1-3	TGTGCCAGCTCCCTCACGGGGGCTGGAAACACCATATATTTT	CASSLTGAGNTIYF
-	-	TRBV15	TRBJ2-3	TGTGCCACCAGCGGAGCCAGGGGATTTATCACAGATACGCAGTATTTT	CATSGARGFITDTQYF
-	TRBD1	TRBV11-3	TRBJ1-1	TGTGCCAGCAGCTTAGCCAGGGGGCAGGGTGAAGCTTTCTTT	CASSLARGQGEAFF
-	TRBD2	TRBV5-4	TRBJ2-3	TGTGCCACCGAGCGGGGAGGATTTAGCGGGGGTGATACGCAGTATTTT	CATERGGFSGGDTQYF
-	-	TRBV6-5	TRBJ2-2	TGTGCCAGCAGTAAGATCGACAGGAACAGGGAGCTGTTTTTT	CASSKIDRNRELFF
-	-	TRBV3-1/TRBV3-2	TRBJ1-5	TGTGCCAGCAGGAAGACAGCTAGCAATCAGCCCCAGCATTTT	CASRKTASNQPQHF
-	TRBD1	TRBV6-2/TRBV6-3	TRBJ1-2	TGTGCCAGCAGTTACTATGGGACAGACTATGGCTACACCTTC	CASSYYGTDYGYTF
-	TRBD1	TRBV2	TRBJ1-5	TGTGCCAGTACCGGGACAGGGATTCCTGGAGGCAATCAGCCCCAGCATTTT	CASTGTGIPGGNQPQHF
-	TRBD1	TRBV5-4	TRBJ2-7	TGTGCCAGCAGCTTAAGGGGACAGGGCTCCTACGAGCAGTACTTC	CASSLRGQGSYEQYF
-	TRBD2	TRBV5-6	TRBJ2-3	TGTGCCAGCACCTTGGTAGGACTAGCGGGGATTACAGATACGCAGTATTTT	CASTLVGLAGITDTQYF
-	-	TRBV27	TRBJ2-1	TGTGCCAGCAGTAAACCAGGGTTCGATGAGCAGTTCTTC	CASSKPGFDEQFF
-	-	TRBV5-1	TRBJ1-1	TGCGCCAGCAGCTTGGCCCAGGGCCTGGGCACTGAAGCTTTCTTT	CASSLAQGLGTEAFF
-	TRBD1	TRBV30	TRBJ1-2	TGTGCCTGGGAGACAGGGGGAGGCTATGGCTACACCTTC	CAWETGGGYGYTF
-	TRBD2	TRBV6-1	TRBJ2-1	TGTGCCAGCAGTGACCCGCAGCGGGGGGGATTCTTC	CASSDPQRGGFF
-	-	TRBV20-1	TRBJ1-4	TGCAGTGCTAGTCCCGCGACAGGAAACAATGAAAAACTGTTTTTT	CSASPATGNNEKLFF
-	TRBD1	TRBV29-1	TRBJ2-5	TGCAGCGCCTTGGGGACAGAAGAGACCCAGTACTTC	CSALGTEETQYF
-	-	TRBV5-5	TRBJ2-7	TGTGCCAGCAGCTTGACGGAGTTCTACGAGCAGTACTTC	CASSLTEFYEQYF
-	-	TRBV5-1	TRBJ2-5	TGCGCCAGCAGCTTACAGGTGACCCAAGAGACCCAGTACTTC	CASSLQVTQETQYF
-	TRBD1	TRBV4-3	TRBJ2-3	TGCGCCAGCAGCCAGAGACAGGGACGCACAGATACGCAGTATTTT	CASSQRQGRTDTQYF
-	TRBD2	TRBV27	TRBJ2-7	TGTGCCAGCAGTTTATCGGTAGCGGGGGCCCCCTACGAGCAGTACTTC	CASSLSVAGAPYEQYF
-	TRBD1	TRBV6-5	TRBJ1-2	TGTGCCAGCAGTCCTCGGGACAGGGGAGATGGCTACACCTTC	CASSPRDRGDGYTF